The rows below give T cell receptor beta chains drawn from one sample of a study of T cell changes during pregnancy in multiple sclerosis. Assay used: immunoSEQ multiplex PCR; TCRdb lists only in-frame clones, some missing. The sample lists 70,000 to 75,000 clones, around nine tenths seen once, with 3.3% in the top ten. Sequencing used peripheral blood, obtained before pregnancy. These receptors were obtained from a female donor with multiple sclerosis, enrolled in a pregnancy study. Both conserved end residues are trimmed from each CDR3. Clone size is stated in some rows and not others, as once, few, many or a class when expanded.

v_call	j_call	clone_size	cdr3_aa
TRBV6-1	TRBJ2-7	-	ASRTGTGPYEQY
TRBV7-9	TRBJ2-7	-	ASSRTSGPTYEQY
TRBV19	TRBJ2-7	-	ASSLPLDSYETYEQY
TRBV27	TRBJ1-5	once	ASSFEGVGGRNQPQH
TRBV18	TRBJ2-7	once	ASSTYSPSGDKRGEQY
TRBV7-2	TRBJ2-3	-	ASSRGRGSDTQY
TRBV4-1	TRBJ2-1	-	ASSQDPLAGTYNEQF
TRBV18	TRBJ1-5	-	ASQTDSNQPQH
TRBV10-1	TRBJ2-5	-	ASSEGGTGETQY
TRBV4-1	TRBJ2-7	-	ASIGGGERDEQY
TRBV6-1	TRBJ1-5	-	ASSEDDRGSQPQH
TRBV27	TRBJ2-7	once	ASSLLNLGGEQY
TRBV18	TRBJ1-2	-	ASSPPEGVGYT
TRBV7-6	TRBJ2-7	-	ASSDGTTNYEQY
TRBV2	TRBJ2-7	-	ASSTQGVLYEQY
TRBV30	TRBJ1-5	-	AWGTGNAQPQH
TRBV4-3	TRBJ2-2	-	ASSQLPPG
TRBV19	TRBJ2-6	-	ASRKVSGGANVLT
TRBV7-2	TRBJ2-1	few	ASSRGGQAYNEQF
TRBV11-2	TRBJ2-7	-	ASSLVEGAEQY
TRBV7-7	TRBJ2-1	-	ASSLGDRNSYNEQF
TRBV19	TRBJ2-5	-	ASSGQKETQY
TRBV7-9	TRBJ2-5	-	ASSLAEGGAKTQY
TRBV9	TRBJ1-2	-	ASSEYRGFGGYT
TRBV6-5	TRBJ2-1	-	ASRLAVHNEQF
TRBV7-2	TRBJ1-5	-	ASRSTVRYSNQPQH
TRBV27	TRBJ1-1	-	ASSLDPRQGTF
TRBV30	TRBJ1-2	-	AWSVTYNYGYT
TRBV2	TRBJ2-1	once	ASSLRAADEQF
TRBV25-1	TRBJ2-2	-	ASSVDRGIANTGELF
TRBV7-8	TRBJ1-1	-	ASSPRDTHTEAF
TRBV27	TRBJ2-7	-	ASSRDRGYEQY
TRBV6-5	TRBJ1-3	-	ASTPVYSGNTIY
TRBV11-2	TRBJ1-1	-	ASSLDPVMNTEAF
TRBV23-1	TRBJ1-6	-	ASGVTGGNSPLH
TRBV18	TRBJ1-4	once	ASSGTGPKLF
TRBV25-1	TRBJ1-2	-	ASSEWAGTNYGYT
TRBV4-3	TRBJ1-6	-	ASSQELQGSSPLH
TRBV6-1	TRBJ2-5	-	ASTTLGGTETQY
TRBV5-1	TRBJ1-5	-	ASSLAGASNQPQH
TRBV19	TRBJ2-5	-	ASSRGGYRETQY
TRBV11-2	TRBJ2-7	few	ASSFVSGNEGREQY
TRBV29-1	TRBJ1-1	-	SVSDRNEAF
TRBV6-5	TRBJ2-1	-	ASSFTYGTHYNEQF
TRBV27	TRBJ2-1	-	ASSRKGRYEQF
TRBV19	TRBJ2-7	-	ASSIFPRLPYEQY
TRBV2	TRBJ2-5	once	ASKAGGWETQY
TRBV6-1	TRBJ1-2	few	ASSDQGHYGYT
TRBV2	TRBJ2-2	-	ASRETGGTSGELF
TRBV6-6	TRBJ2-2	-	ASRRGGTGELF
TRBV9	TRBJ2-3	-	ASSSRTDSTDTQY
TRBV12-5	TRBJ1-6	-	ASGPDRTELLH